The text below deals with one T cell receptor (beta chain). The antigen remains undetermined. V was clipped by 2 bases and J by 7 bases; unmatched bases: 7. Per the germline V gene, CDR1 is SNHLY and CDR2 is FYNNEI. This CDR3 contains 14 residues. The sample belongs to a study of long-term antiretroviral therapy in people with HIV. Study-wide findings and caveats: Repertoires in HIV (unlike those of controls) had narrower CDR3 length ranges. The study found that diversity rose after ART but stayed below transplant donor controls.

The authors ran the immunoSEQ assay, v3.0, at survey level. Repertoires were generated with immunoSEQ multiplex PCR, while TCRdb's copy carries only in-frame clones and drops some. The table includes around 20,000 clones, roughly 84% detected once. This clonotype was sampled from a man aged 18 to 30 with HIV. Sequences were derived from unsorted PBMCs, sampled 0.9 years after starting antiretroviral therapy. The chain joins TRBV2 to TRBJ1-2, with 7 bases matching TRBD1. CDR3 region: CASSELTGTAGYTF. The CDR3 DNA reads TGTGCCAGCAGTGAACTAACCGGGACAGCTGGCTACACCTTC.